Each of the 30 T cell receptor beta chains below was sequenced from the same sample in a study of cytomegalovirus exposure and HLA in healthy donors (dated by TCRdb to 2016 to 2017). The library was prepared using the immunoSEQ multiplex PCR assay. For the multiplex PCR, a mixture combining 60 forward primers for TCR Vbeta segments and 13 reverse primers for TCR Jbeta segments was used. TCRdb holds this immuneACCESS table with in-frame rearrangements only. Some clones are missing; in checked studies, unresolved V genes explain under half, and the rest has no known cause. The sample table holds about 190,000 clones, of which approximately 80% were seen once. Clones ranked in the top ten supply 2.2% of the sample. Specimen: PBMCs. Source of these receptors: a woman aged 25 to 45 in good health and CMV-seronegative.

Note on this clone: Its ends do not fully match the called genes, so a read error is possible. V gene TRBV9 combines with J gene TRBJ1-3, with D unresolved. CDR1 SGDLS and CDR2 YYNGEE come from the germline V gene. The CDR3 loop spans 13 amino acids. This chain's CDR3 is CASSVQTGNTLYF. The CDR3 nucleotides read TGTGCCAGCAGCGTACAGACGGGAAACACCTTATATTTT.

The V call is TRBV9, the J call TRBJ1-1; no clear D. Germline V gene data show CDR1 as SGDLS and CDR2 as YYNGEE. V lost 0 bases, J lost 0 bases, and 6 bases lay in between. This CDR3 is 14 amino acids long. The CDR3 bases are TGTGCCAGCAGCGTAGAAGCTATGAACACTGAAGCTTTCTTT. Translation: CASSVEAMNTEAFF.

The chain is built from TRBV2 and TRBJ1-1, with 7 bases fitting TRBD1. The CDR3 totals 14 residues. The V and J ends lost 5 bases and 1 base, in that order; junction bases with no gene match: 4. Looked up from germline, CDR1 is SNHLY and CDR2 is FYNNEI. The CDR3 nucleotides read TGTGCCAGCAGTTGGGGACAGCCGAACACTGAAGCTTTCTTT. As protein: CASSWGQPNTEAFF.

The chain links TRBV10-3 to TRBJ1-6; D might be TRBD1 (6 bases). CDR1 is ENHRY, CDR2 SYGVKD, per germline. This CDR3 is 16 amino acids long. Trimming removed 0 bases at V and 10 bases at J, with 16 bases between. Written as DNA, the CDR3 is TGTGCCATCAGTGAGTCGGGCCAGGGGAGAATGTCACCCCTCCACTTT. Encoded protein: CAISESGQGRMSPLHF.

The rearrangement uses TRBV7-2 and TRBJ1-1; perhaps TRBD1 as D (6 bases). Per the germline V gene, CDR1 is SGHTA and CDR2 is FQGNSA. Trimming stripped 1 base from V and 3 bases from J, with 6 bases between. This CDR3 spans 13 amino acids. The CDR3 region has the DNA TGTGCCAGCAGCTTAGACAGGGACACTGAAGCTTTCTTT. Its translation is CASSLDRDTEAFF. Full variable domain (missing parts from reference TRBV7-2 and TRBJ1-1): GAGVSQSPSNKVTEKGKDVELRCDPISGHTALYWYRQSLGQGLEFLIYFQGNSAPDKSGLPSDRFSAERTGGSVSTLTIQRTQQEDSAVYLCASSLDRDTEAFFGQGTRLTVV.

This chain connects TRBV2 to TRBJ2-7; perhaps TRBD1 as D (5 bases). Trimming cost V 6 bases and J 5 bases, with 11 bases left between them. Germline V lookup: CDR1 SNHLY, CDR2 FYNNEI. The CDR3 has 12 amino acids. The CDR3 nucleotides read TGTGCCAGCAGGCAGGGTACCAACGAGCAGTACTTC. It yields the protein CASRQGTNEQYF.

The chain links TRBV7-8 to TRBJ2-1; 10 bases are a match to TRBD2. CDR1 and CDR2 (germline): SGHVS, FQNEAQ. J was trimmed by 9 bases and V by 1 base; bases with no gene match: 6. The CDR3 is made up of 15 amino acids. In nucleotides, the CDR3 is TGTGCCAGCAGCTTAGGCTTAGCGGGAGGAATTGAGCAGTTCTTC. This codes for CASSLGLAGGIEQFF.

The V gene is TRBV5-4, the J gene TRBJ2-1; D remains unclear. The CDR3 length is 16 residues. Trimming shortened V by 0 bases and J by 0 bases, and 10 bases separated the two germline ends. Germline V gene data show CDR1 as SGHNT and CDR2 as YYREEE (reference sequence). The CDR3 spells CASSLDIRSSYNEQFF. The CDR3 nucleotides are TGTGCCAGCAGCTTGGACATTCGGAGCTCCTACAATGAGCAGTTCTTC.

CDR3 bases: TGTGCCAGCAGGCCCGCCGGGGGAACTGAAGCTTTCTTT. Its protein product is CASRPAGGTEAFF. The chain uses TRBV11-2 and TRBJ1-1, with a tentative D call TRBD1 (5 bases). Germline assignment: CDR1 SGHAT and CDR2 FQNNGV. The CDR3 runs 13 residues. V lost 6 bases to trimming and J lost 5 bases, with 13 bases between them.

The V and J genes are TRBV19 and TRBJ2-7, with 7 bases matching TRBD1. Looked up from germline, CDR1 is LNHDA and CDR2 is SQIVND (reference sequence). This CDR3 comprises 14 residues. J gave up 1 base and V 5 bases, and 5 bases lay outside the gene matches. CDR3 sequence (DNA): TGTGCCAGTAGTTCAGACAGGGTTTCCTACGAGCAGTACTTC. The encoded protein is CASSSDRVSYEQYF.

The chain recombines TRBV7-2 with TRBJ2-6; a possible D gene is TRBD2 (5 bases). The germline CDR1 and CDR2 sequences are SGHTA and FQGNSA. V was shortened by 1 base and J by 2 bases, with 9 bases between the two germline ends. This CDR3 contains 16 residues. The CDR3 DNA reads as TGTGCCAGCAGCTTAGGGACCGGGGCTGGGGCCAACGTCCTGACTTTC. Protein product: CASSLGTGAGANVLTF.

As concerns this clone: The sample has other DNA sequences that encode this CDR3 too. V is TRBV5-4 and J is TRBJ2-7; a possible D gene is TRBD1 (6 bases). V was pared by 4 bases and J by 0 bases, with 17 bases between. CDR1 is SGHNT, CDR2 YYREEE, per germline (reference sequence). The CDR3 sequence is 16 residues long. The CDR3 DNA is TGTGCCAGCAGCCCTGCCGGACAGAGCTCCTCCTACGAGCAGTACTTC. Its protein is CASSPAGQSSSYEQYF.

This clone was observed a few times. CDR3 protein: CSVEDPGRAYGYTF. Here the CDR3 DNA reads TGCAGCGTTGAAGACCCAGGGCGCGCCTATGGCTACACCTTC. The chain is built from TRBV29-1 and TRBJ1-2; D might be TRBD1 (5 bases). Germline values: CDR1 SQVTM, CDR2 ANQGSEA. The V and J ends lost 0 bases and 4 bases respectively, with 12 bases between them. This CDR3 is 14 amino acids long.

This chain joins TRBV11-2 and TRBJ2-3; D gene uncertain. There are 14 residues in the CDR3. The V gene's germline CDR1 is SGHAT and CDR2 FQNNGV. Trimming stripped 0 bases from V and 2 bases from J, with 6 bases between. CDR3 amino acids: CASSLDVHTDTQYF. Here the CDR3 DNA reads TGTGCCAGCAGCTTAGACGTACACACAGATACGCAGTATTTT.

The rearrangement links TRBV9 to TRBJ1-4; 9 bases map to TRBD1. CDR3 length: 15 residues. The trim removed 1 base at V and 7 bases at J, leaving 5 bases unmatched. Germline CDR1 reads SGDLS; CDR2 reads YYNGEE. CDR3 nucleotides: TGTGCCAGCAGCGTATCGACAGGGGGTCTTGAAAAACTGTTTTTT. Translated, it gives CASSVSTGGLEKLFF.

The J gene is TRBJ2-7, the V gene TRBV28; TRBD2 agrees at 9 bases. The CDR3 is 11 residues long. Germline CDR1 reads MDHEN; CDR2 reads SYDVKM. Losses at the gene ends were 11 bases for V and 3 bases for J; bases not matched to a gene: 2. CDR3 sequence (DNA): TGTGCCGGCGGGGGGGTCTACGAGCAGTACTTC. Translation gives CAGGGVYEQYF.

The V and J genes are TRBV30 and TRBJ2-1; TRBD2 aligns across 10 bases. CDR1 is GTSNPN, CDR2 SVGIG, per germline (reference sequence). The ends lost 6 bases at V and 2 bases at J; junction bases unmatched: 4. The CDR3 extends over 14 amino acids. This CDR3 is CACSSGSTYNEQFF. Written as DNA, the CDR3 is TGTGCCTGTTCTAGCGGGAGTACCTACAATGAGCAGTTCTTC.

The chain carries TRBV4-1 and TRBJ2-3; perhaps TRBD1 as D (5 bases). Germline-derived CDR1 and CDR2 are MGHRA and YSYEKL. With 0 bases removed from V and 4 bases from J, the gap between germline ends came to 14 bases. This CDR3 comprises 16 residues. The CDR3 DNA is TGCGCCAGCAGCCAAGATTTTACAGGTTGGGCAGATACGCAGTATTTT. Its translation is CASSQDFTGWADTQYF.

This chain links TRBV11-2 with TRBJ2-7; 10 nucleotides align to TRBD2. The germline V gene encodes CDR1 SGHAT and CDR2 FQNNGV. Germline trimming cut 4 bases from V and 2 bases from J; bases unmatched to any gene: 14. The CDR3 is made up of 18 amino acids. CDR3 loop: CASSSPRLSGRSPYEQYF. CDR3 in DNA: TGTGCCAGCAGCTCCCCCCGACTTAGCGGGAGGTCACCCTACGAGCAGTACTTC.

This clone showed up just a few times. The chain links TRBV29-1 to TRBJ2-5, with TRBD2 matching 12 bases. Germline trimming cut 0 bases from V and 1 base from J; bases unmatched to any gene: 3. The V gene's germline CDR1 is SQVTM and CDR2 ANQGSEA. CDR3 length equals 16 residues. CDR3 coding DNA: TGCAGCGTTGAAGAAGGACTAGCGGGGCTCCAAGAGACCCAGTACTTC. This codes for CSVEEGLAGLQETQYF.

The chain carries TRBV27 and TRBJ1-2; unclear D gene. Deletions cut 2 bases from V and 4 bases from J, with 11 bases between. CDR3 size: 14 residues. Germline-derived CDR1 and CDR2 are MNHEY and SMNVEV (reference sequence). The CDR3 DNA is TGTGCCAGCAGTTTAAGTTGGCCGCCCTATGGCTACACCTTC. It yields the protein CASSLSWPPYGYTF.

The chain employs TRBV7-2 and TRBJ2-3, with 10 bases identical to TRBD2. The V gene end was trimmed by 0 bases and the J gene end by 1 base; junction bases not matched to a gene: 7. The length of the CDR3 is 18 residues. CDR1 is SGHTA and CDR2 is FQGNSA in the germline V gene. CDR3 amino acids: CASSLASLAGEGTDTQYF. The CDR3 nucleotides are TGTGCCAGCAGCTTAGCGAGCCTAGCGGGGGAGGGCACAGATACGCAGTATTTT.

The V call is TRBV30, the J call TRBJ2-7, with a tentative D call TRBD2 (6 bases). V lost 8 bases, J lost 6 bases, and 17 bases lay in between. Germline assignment: CDR1 GTSNPN and CDR2 SVGIG (reference sequence). CDR3 length equals 12 residues. This CDR3 reads CARRESSVEQYF. In DNA, the CDR3 is TGTGCCCGTCGGGAGTCCTCGGTCGAGCAGTACTTC.

The chain links TRBV21-1 to TRBJ1-3; TRBD1, the table's D call, lacks a check against the DNA. TRBV21-1 is marked as a pseudogene. This CDR3 has 19 amino acids. The CDR3 nucleotides are TGTGCCAGCAGCGCTCCGGGACAGGGTTGGATTCGCTCTGGAAACACCATATATTTT. Translation gives CASSAPGQGWIRSGNTIYF.

J is TRBJ2-5 and V is TRBV18; the D is unclear. Germline V gene sequence: CDR1 KGHSH, CDR2 LQKENI. Between the trimmed V and J ends, which lost 1 base and 1 base, there was a span of 7 bases. CDR3 length: 14 amino acids. The CDR3 sequence: CASSPRAAQETQYF. In nucleotides, the CDR3 is TGTGCCAGCTCACCACGGGCAGCCCAAGAGACCCAGTACTTC. The entire variable domain, with the rest obtained from reference TRBV18 and TRBJ2-5, is as follows: NAGVMQNPRHLVRRRGQEARLRCSPMKGHSHVYWYRQLPEEGLKFMVYLQKENIIDESGMPKERFSAEFPKEGPSILRIQQVVRGDSAAYFCASSPRAAQETQYFGPGTRLLVL.

This clone showed up just a few times. The chain has TRBV2 and TRBJ1-5, with D unclear. Trimming removed 2 bases at V and 3 bases at J, with 11 bases between. This CDR3 is built from 15 residues. Germline V gene data show CDR1 as SNHLY and CDR2 as FYNNEI. The CDR3 DNA sequence: TGTGCCAGCAGTGAAAGCACACAGAACAATCAGCCCCAGCATTTT. Translated: CASSESTQNNQPQHF.

This rearrangement joins TRBV5-1 to TRBJ2-4; D unclear. The CDR3 length is 12 residues. Germline-derived CDR1 and CDR2 are SGHRS and YFSETQ. V was clipped by 0 bases and J by 5 bases, with 3 bases between them. The CDR3 reads CASSLGENIQYF. The CDR3 coding sequence is TGCGCCAGCAGCTTGGGAGAAAACATTCAGTACTTC.

Turning to this clone: Mismatch with germline at one junction end may stem from a read error. The rearrangement uses TRBV7-9 and TRBJ2-7; D is unclear. CDR1 is SEHNR and CDR2 is FQNEAQ in the germline V gene (reference sequence). The CDR3 covers 14 residues. The CDR3 DNA follows: TGTTCCAGCAGCTTTTTAGCTAACTCCTACGAGCAGTACTTC. The encoded protein is CSSSFLANSYEQYF.

V gene TRBV6-6 combines with J gene TRBJ2-2; the D is unclear. The germline CDR1 and CDR2 sequences are MNHNY and SVGAGI (reference sequence). The length of the CDR3 is 14 residues. Deletions cut 6 bases from V and 1 base from J, with 9 bases between. The CDR3 sequence: CASSRGGNTGELFF. CDR3 nucleotides: TGTGCCAGCAGCCGCGGCGGGAACACCGGGGAGCTGTTTTTT.

Comment on this clone: Compared with germline, one end of the junction differs, possibly owing to a read error. This chain uses TRBV7-7 with TRBJ2-1; TRBD2 agrees at 12 bases. The CDR3 totals 15 residues. Germline V gene sequence: CDR1 SSHAT, CDR2 FNYEAQ (reference sequence). Here the CDR3 reads CASSRLAGGVNEQFF. DNA for the CDR3: TGTGCTAGCAGCCGTCTAGCGGGAGGGGTCAATGAGCAGTTCTTC.